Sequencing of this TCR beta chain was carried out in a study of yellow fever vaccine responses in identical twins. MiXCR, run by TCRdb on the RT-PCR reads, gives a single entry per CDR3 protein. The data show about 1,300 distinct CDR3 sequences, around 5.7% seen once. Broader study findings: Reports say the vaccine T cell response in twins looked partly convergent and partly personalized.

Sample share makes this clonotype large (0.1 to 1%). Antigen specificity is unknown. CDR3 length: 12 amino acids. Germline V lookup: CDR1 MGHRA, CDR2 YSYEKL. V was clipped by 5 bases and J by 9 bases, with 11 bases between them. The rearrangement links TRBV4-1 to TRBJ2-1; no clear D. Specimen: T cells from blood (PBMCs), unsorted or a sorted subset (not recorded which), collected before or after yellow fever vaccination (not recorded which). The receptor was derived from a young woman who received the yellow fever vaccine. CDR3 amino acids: CASSIRSVEQFF. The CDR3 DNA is TGCGCCAGCAGCATTAGGTCTGTTGAGCAGTTCTTC.